The rows below give T cell receptor beta chains drawn from one sample of a study of identical twins. One entry per CDR3 protein results from TCRdb running MiXCR on the 5' RACE reads. The sample yields 450,000 or so distinct CDR3 sequences, around 15% seen once. These data also featured in a second study, about yellow fever vaccine responses in identical twins.

Sequencing was performed on CD4+ T cells sorted from blood. These receptors all stem from a woman under 30 in good health. Each CDR3 is given with its conserved first and last residue. Fields, in order: V gene, clone size, D gene, J gene, CDR3 DNA, CDR3 protein. A D gene is named only where the DNA matches it firmly. Size is omitted from some rows. Given values are once, few, many or a class for expanded clones.

TRBV11-2,few,TRBD1,TRBJ2-3,TGTGCCAGCAGCCCAGGACAGGGCTTTGATACGCAGTATTTT,CASSPGQGFDTQYF
TRBV6-1,-,-,TRBJ1-2,TGTGCCAGCAGTGAGACAGTCCCTAACTATGGCTACACCTTC,CASSETVPNYGYTF
TRBV7-2,many,-,TRBJ2-7,TGTGCCAGCCGCAACAGGGCGTGGGGATCCTACGAGCAGTACTTC,CASRNRAWGSYEQYF
TRBV27,many,-,TRBJ2-2,TGTGCCAGCAGTTTGAAAGGGTCGGGGGAGCTGTTTTTT,CASSLKGSGELFF
TRBV5-1,few,TRBD2,TRBJ2-3,TGCGCCAGCAGCTTAGGAGGTTCTAGCGGGGGGGCGACAGATACGCAGTATTTT,CASSLGGSSGGATDTQYF
TRBV3-1,few,-,TRBJ1-2,TGTGCCAGCAGCCGAGGGGACAAAGGGTATGGCTACACCTTC,CASSRGDKGYGYTF
TRBV12-3/TRBV12-4,-,-,TRBJ2-7,TGTGCCAGCAGTTCCGTGAGCGGTTATGAGCAGTACTTC,CASSSVSGYEQYF
TRBV3-1,-,-,TRBJ1-1,TGTGCCAGCAGCCATTTCGCAGACACTGAAGCTTTCTTT,CASSHFADTEAFF
TRBV4-2,-,-,TRBJ2-1,TGTGCCAGCAGCCAAGACCAGGGAAATGAGCAGTTCTTC,CASSQDQGNEQFF
TRBV27,-,TRBD1,TRBJ2-3,TGTGCCAGCAGTTTACTCTGGACAGGGAAGGGAGCGGACCCCACAGATACGCAGTATTTT,CASSLLWTGKGADPTDTQYF
TRBV6-2/TRBV6-3,-,-,TRBJ2-7,TGTGCCAGCAGGATTACCGGGACTGGGCTCGAGCAGTACTTC,CASRITGTGLEQYF